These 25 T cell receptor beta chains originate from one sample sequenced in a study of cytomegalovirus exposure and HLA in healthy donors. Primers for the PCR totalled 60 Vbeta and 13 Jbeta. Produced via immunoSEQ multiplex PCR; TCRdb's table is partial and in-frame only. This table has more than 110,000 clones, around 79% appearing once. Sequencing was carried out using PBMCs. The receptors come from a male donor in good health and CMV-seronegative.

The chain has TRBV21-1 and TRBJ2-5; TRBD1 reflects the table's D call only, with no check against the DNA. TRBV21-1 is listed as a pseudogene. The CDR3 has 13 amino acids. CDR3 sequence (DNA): TGTGCCAGCAGCAACAGGGTTGACAAGACCCAGTACTTC. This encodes CASSNRVDKTQYF.

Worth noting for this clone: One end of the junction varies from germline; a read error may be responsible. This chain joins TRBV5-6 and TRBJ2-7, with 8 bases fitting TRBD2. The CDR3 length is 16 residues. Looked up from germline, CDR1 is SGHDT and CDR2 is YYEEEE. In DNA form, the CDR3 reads TGTGCCCGCAGCTTGGCCACTAGCGGAAGCTCCTACGAGCAGTACTTC. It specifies CARSLATSGSSYEQYF.

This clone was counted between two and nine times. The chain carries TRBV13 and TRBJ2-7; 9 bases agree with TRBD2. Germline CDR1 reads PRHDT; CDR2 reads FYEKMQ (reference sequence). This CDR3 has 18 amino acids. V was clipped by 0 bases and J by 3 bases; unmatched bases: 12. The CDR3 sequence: CASSLGHGFAGGVYEQYF. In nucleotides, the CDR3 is TGTGCCAGCAGCTTAGGACACGGCTTTGCGGGGGGGGTCTACGAGCAGTACTTC.

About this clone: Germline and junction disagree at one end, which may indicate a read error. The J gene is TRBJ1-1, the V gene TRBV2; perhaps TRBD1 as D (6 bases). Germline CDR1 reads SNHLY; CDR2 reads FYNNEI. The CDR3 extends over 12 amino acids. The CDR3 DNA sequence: TGTGCCAGCAGTGAACAGGGGCCTGAGGCTTTCTTT. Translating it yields CASSEQGPEAFF.

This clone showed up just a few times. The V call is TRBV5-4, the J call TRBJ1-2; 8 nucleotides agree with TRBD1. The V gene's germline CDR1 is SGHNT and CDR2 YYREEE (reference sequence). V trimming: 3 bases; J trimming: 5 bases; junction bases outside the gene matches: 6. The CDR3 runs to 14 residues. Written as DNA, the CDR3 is TGTGCCAGCAGCTACGTAGGACAGGGATATGGCTACACCTTC. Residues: CASSYVGQGYGYTF.

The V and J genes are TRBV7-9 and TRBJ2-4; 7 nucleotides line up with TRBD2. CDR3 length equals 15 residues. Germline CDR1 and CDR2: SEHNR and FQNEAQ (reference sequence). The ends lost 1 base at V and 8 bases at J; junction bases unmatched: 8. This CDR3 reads CASSLVGGRADIQYF. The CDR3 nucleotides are TGTGCCAGCAGCTTAGTGGGAGGGCGCGCAGACATTCAGTACTTC.

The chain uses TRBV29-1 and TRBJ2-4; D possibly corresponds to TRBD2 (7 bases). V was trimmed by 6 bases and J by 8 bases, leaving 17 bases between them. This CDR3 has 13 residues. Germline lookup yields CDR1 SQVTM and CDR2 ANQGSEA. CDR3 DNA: TGCAGCGTGCCTGTGGGGGGGGCAGACATTCAGTACTTC. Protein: CSVPVGGADIQYF.

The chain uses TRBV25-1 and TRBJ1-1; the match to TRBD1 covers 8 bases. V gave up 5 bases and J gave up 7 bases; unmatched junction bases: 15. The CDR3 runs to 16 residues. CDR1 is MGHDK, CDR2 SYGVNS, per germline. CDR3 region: CASSRTDQGARHEAFF. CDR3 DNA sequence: TGTGCCAGCAGTAGAACAGATCAGGGGGCTCGACATGAAGCTTTCTTT.

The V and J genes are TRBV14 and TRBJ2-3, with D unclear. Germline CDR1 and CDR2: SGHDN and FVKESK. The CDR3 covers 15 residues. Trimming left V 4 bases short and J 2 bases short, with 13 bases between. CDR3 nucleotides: TGTGCCAGCAGCCCGATAACATCCTCCACAGATACGCAGTATTTT. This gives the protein CASSPITSSTDTQYF.

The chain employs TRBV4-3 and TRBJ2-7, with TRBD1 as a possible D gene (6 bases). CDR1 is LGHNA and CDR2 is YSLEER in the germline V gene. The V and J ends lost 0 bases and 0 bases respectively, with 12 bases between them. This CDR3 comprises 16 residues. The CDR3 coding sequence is TGCGCCAGCAGCCAAGATCATACCAGGGGCTCCTACGAGCAGTACTTC. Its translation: CASSQDHTRGSYEQYF.

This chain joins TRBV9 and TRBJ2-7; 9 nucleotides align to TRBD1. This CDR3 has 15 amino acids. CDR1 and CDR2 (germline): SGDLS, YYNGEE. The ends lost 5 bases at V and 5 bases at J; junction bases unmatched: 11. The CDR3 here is CASSEEGQGTDEQYF. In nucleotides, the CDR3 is TGTGCCAGCAGTGAAGAGGGACAGGGTACCGACGAGCAGTACTTC.

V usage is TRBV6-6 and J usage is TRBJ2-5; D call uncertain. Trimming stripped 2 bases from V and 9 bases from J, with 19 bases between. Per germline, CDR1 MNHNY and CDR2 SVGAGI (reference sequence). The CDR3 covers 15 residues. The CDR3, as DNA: TGTGCCAGCAGTTACAGCTCGGCGGCCACCTGGGCCCAGTACTTC. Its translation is CASSYSSAATWAQYF.

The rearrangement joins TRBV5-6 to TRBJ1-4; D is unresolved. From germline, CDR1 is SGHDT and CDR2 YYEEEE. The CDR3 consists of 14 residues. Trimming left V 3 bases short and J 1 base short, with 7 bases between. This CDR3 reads CASSSVLTNEKLFF. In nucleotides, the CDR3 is TGTGCCAGCAGCTCAGTGTTAACTAATGAAAAACTGTTTTTT.

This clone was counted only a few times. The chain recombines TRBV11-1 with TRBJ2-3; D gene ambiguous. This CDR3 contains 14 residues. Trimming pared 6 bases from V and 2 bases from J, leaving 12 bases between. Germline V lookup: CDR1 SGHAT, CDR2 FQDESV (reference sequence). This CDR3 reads CASRPLRTTDTQYF. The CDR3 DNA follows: TGTGCCAGCAGACCACTTAGAACCACAGATACGCAGTATTTT.

The CDR3 region is CASSLLEAFSTDTQYF. In nucleotides, the CDR3 is TGTGCCAGCAGCTTGTTAGAGGCGTTTAGCACAGATACGCAGTATTTT. The chain uses TRBV11-2 and TRBJ2-3; D is ambiguous. Per the germline V gene, CDR1 is SGHAT and CDR2 is FQNNGV. CDR3 size: 16 residues. Trimming took 3 bases from V and 0 from J, leaving 13 bases between them.

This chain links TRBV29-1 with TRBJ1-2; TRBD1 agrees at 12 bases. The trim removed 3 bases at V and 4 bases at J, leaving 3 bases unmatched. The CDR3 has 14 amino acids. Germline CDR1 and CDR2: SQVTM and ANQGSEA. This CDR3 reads CSVEGTGGSYGYTF. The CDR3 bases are TGCAGCGTTGAGGGGACAGGGGGCTCCTATGGCTACACCTTC.

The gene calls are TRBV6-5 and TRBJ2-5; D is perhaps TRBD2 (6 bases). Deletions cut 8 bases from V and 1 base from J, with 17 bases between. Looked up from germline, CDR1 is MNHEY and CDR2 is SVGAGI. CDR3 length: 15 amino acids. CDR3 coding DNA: TGTGCCAGCTGGCCTAGCGACTACTTCCAAGAGACCCAGTACTTC. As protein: CASWPSDYFQETQYF.

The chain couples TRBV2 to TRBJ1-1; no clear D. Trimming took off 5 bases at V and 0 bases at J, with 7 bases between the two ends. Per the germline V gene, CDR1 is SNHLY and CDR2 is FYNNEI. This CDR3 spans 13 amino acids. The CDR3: CASSRSLNTEAFF. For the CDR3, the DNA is TGTGCCAGCAGTCGTTCCCTGAACACTGAAGCTTTCTTT. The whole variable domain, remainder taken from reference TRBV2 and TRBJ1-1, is EPEVTQTPSHQVTQMGQEVILRCVPISNHLYFYWYRQILGQKVEFLVSFYNNEISEKSEIFDDQFSVERPDGSNFTLKIRSTKLEDSAMYFCASSRSLNTEAFFGQGTRLTVV.

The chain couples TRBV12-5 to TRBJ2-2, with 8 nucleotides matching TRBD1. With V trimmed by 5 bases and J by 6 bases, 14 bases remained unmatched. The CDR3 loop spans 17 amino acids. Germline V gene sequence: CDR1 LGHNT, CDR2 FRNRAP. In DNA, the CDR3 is TGTGCTAGTGGTCCCCCCCCACAGGGGGTTAGGGCCGGGGAGCTGTTTTTT. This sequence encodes CASGPPPQGVRAGELFF.

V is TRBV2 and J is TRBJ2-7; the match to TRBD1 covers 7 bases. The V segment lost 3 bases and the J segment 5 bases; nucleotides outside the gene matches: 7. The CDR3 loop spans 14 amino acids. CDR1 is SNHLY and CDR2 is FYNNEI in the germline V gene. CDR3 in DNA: TGTGCCAGCAGTGACAGGGGGATAGGAGACGAGCAGTACTTC. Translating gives CASSDRGIGDEQYF.

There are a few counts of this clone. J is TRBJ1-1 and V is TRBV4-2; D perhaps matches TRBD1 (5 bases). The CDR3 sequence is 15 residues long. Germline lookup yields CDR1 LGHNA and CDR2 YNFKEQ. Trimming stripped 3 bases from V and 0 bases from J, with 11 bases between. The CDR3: CASSQVGAVNTEAFF. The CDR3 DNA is TGTGCCAGCAGCCAGGTAGGGGCGGTGAACACTGAAGCTTTCTTT.

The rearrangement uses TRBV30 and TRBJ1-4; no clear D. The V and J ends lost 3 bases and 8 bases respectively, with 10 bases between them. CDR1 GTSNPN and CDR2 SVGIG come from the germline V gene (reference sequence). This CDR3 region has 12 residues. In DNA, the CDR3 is TGTGCCTGGAGCGGCCGGGAGGAAAAACTGTTTTTT. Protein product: CAWSGREEKLFF.

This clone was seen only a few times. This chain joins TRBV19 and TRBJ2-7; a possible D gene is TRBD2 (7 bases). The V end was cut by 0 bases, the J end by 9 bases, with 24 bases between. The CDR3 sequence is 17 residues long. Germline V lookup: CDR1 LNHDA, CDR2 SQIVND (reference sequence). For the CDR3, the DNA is TGTGCCAGTAGTATAGATTGGCGGGGGCGTTCGGTCCGACGGCAGTACTTC. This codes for CASSIDWRGRSVRRQYF.

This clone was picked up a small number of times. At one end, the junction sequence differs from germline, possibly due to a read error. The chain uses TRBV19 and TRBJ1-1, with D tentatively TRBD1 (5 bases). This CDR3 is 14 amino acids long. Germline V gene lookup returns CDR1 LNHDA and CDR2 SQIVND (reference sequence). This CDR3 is CASTLIPVGTEALF. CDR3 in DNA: TGTGCCAGTACCCTAATTCCGGTAGGGACTGAAGCTCTCTTT.

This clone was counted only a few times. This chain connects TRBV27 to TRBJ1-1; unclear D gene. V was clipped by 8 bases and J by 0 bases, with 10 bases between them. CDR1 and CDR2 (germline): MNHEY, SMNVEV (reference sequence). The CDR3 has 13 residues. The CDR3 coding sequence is TGTGCCAGCCGGACCGGGGTGAACACTGAAGCTTTCTTT. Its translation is CASRTGVNTEAFF.